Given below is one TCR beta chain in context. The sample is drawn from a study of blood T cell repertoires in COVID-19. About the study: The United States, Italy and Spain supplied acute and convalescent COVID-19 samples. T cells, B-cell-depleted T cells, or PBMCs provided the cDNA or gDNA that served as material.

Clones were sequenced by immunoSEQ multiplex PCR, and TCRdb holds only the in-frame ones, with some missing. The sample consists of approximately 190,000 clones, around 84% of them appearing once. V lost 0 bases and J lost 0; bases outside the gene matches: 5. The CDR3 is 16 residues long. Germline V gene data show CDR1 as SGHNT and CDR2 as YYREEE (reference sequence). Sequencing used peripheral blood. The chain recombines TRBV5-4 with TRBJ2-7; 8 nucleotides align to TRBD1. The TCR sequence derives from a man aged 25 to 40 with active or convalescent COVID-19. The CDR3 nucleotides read TGTGCCAGCAGCTTGGCAGGGGGCGGCCCCTCCTACGAGCAGTACTTC. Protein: CASSLAGGGPSYEQYF.